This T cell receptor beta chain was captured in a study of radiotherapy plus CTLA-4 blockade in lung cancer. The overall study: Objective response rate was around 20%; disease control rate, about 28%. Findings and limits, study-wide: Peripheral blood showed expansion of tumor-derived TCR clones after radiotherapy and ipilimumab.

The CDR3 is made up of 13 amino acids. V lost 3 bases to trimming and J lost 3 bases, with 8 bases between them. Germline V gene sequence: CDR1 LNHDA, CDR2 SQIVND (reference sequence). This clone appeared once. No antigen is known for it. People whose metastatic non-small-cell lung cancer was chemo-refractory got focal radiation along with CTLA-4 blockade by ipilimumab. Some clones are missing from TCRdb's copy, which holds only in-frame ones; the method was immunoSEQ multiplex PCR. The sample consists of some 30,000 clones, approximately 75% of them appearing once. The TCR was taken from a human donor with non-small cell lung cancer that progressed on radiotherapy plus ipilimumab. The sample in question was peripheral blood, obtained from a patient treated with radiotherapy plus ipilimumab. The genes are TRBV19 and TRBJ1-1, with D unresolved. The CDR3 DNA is TGTGCCAGTAGTATTTCCGGGGACACTGAAGCTTTCTTT. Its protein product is CASSISGDTEAFF.